This TCR beta chain stems from a study of tumor and adjacent non-tumor tissue in lung cancer. Whole-study results and caveats: Normal lung showed higher cumulative top 100 clone frequency than tumor.

RNA was extracted from bulk tissue without any cell sorting. Germline CDR1 and CDR2: SGHAT and FQNNGV. V dropped 9 bases and J dropped 8; count of bases not matched to a gene: 22. CDR3 size: 17 residues. A modified ARM-PCR protocol with three rounds of nested PCR amplified TCRbeta. TCRdb reprocessed the multiplex PCR reads with MiXCR, giving one entry per CDR3 protein. The repertoire holds more than 75,000 distinct CDR3 sequences, with around 85% as singletons. About this clonotype: What it binds is not known.

This chain links TRBV11-2 with TRBJ2-1; TRBD2 aligns across 7 bases. The source material was lung tumor tissue. This clonotype was obtained from a woman aged 45-65 years with non-small cell lung cancer. CDR3: CARKLESGLTGVDEQFF. In DNA, the CDR3 is TGTGCCAGGAAGCTAGAGTCGGGACTAACGGGAGTCGATGAGCAGTTCTTC. The full variable domain, its missing parts supplied by reference TRBV11-2 and TRBJ2-1, is EAGVAQSPRYKIIEKRQSVAFWCNPISGHATLYWYQQILGQGPKLLIQFQNNGVVDDSQLPKDRFSAERLKGVDSTLKIQPAKLEDSAVYLCARKLESGLTGVDEQFFGPGTRLTVL.